This TCR beta chain emerged from a study of shared T cell receptors in the human thymus. Sequenced by immunoSEQ multiplex PCR; TCRdb stores in-frame clones only, minus some. Of hundreds of thousands of clones listed, roughly 90% are singletons. CDR1 and CDR2 from the germline V gene are SGHNT and YYREEE (reference sequence). The CDR3 has 16 residues. The sample was also reused in another study, on human thymus T cells. This second study notes: Thymus pieces cut out during corrective heart surgery were the tissue that was used. Repertoires from thymus and blood appeared to show biased V and J gene usage.

The rearrangement uses TRBV5-4 and TRBJ2-5, with TRBD2 matching 12 bases. The J call may be faulty, since TRBJ2-7 better matches the DNA end. The source material was thymocytes. The TCR comes from a boy in the first two years of life with a congenital heart defect. In DNA, the CDR3 is TGTGCCAGCAGTCTAGCGGGAGGGCCGAGCTCCTACGAGCAGTACTTC. The encoded protein is CASSLAGGPSSYEQYF.